This T cell receptor beta chain comes out of a study of technical replicates of blood from a handful of donors. This CDR3 contains 11 residues. Germline CDR1 is SGDLS and CDR2 is YYNGEE. V was pared by 3 bases and J by 4 bases, with 4 bases between. Only in-frame clones appear in the TCRdb table, and some are missing; sequencing was by immunoSEQ multiplex PCR. Of more than 65,000 clones detected, approximately 96% appear once; the ten largest clones hold roughly 0.35%. The rearrangement links TRBV9 to TRBJ1-1; D is undetermined. Sample: T cells isolated from PBMCs. This receptor was taken from a human donor in good health. CDR3 sequence reads: CASSAVTEAFF. CDR3 nucleotide sequence: TGTGCCAGCAGCGCGGTCACTGAAGCTTTCTTT.